The 21 T cell receptor beta chains listed next were all sequenced from one sample in a study of blood T cell repertoires in COVID-19 (dated by TCRdb to 2018 to 2020). The library was generated by the immunoSEQ multiplex PCR assay. In its TCRdb copy, this immuneACCESS table keeps in-frame sequences only and misses some clones. Where compared with another copy, unresolved V genes explain less than half of these, and the others have no known cause. The sample table records 55,000 to 95,000 clones; 81% of these occur just once. 20% of the sample belongs to the ten largest clones. The material sequenced was peripheral blood. Source of these receptors: a woman between 70 and 85 years old with acute or convalescent COVID-19.

The V gene is TRBV18, the J gene TRBJ2-3, with TRBD2 identical over 9 bases. V dropped 2 bases and J dropped 3; count of bases not matched to a gene: 6. Looked up from germline, CDR1 is KGHSH and CDR2 is LQKENI. This CDR3 has 16 residues. The CDR3 is CASSPVAGEGTDTQYF. Here the CDR3 DNA reads TGTGCCAGCTCACCAGTAGCGGGAGAAGGTACAGATACGCAGTATTTT.

This chain uses TRBV11-3 with TRBJ1-1; D is undetermined. The CDR3 runs 12 residues. V dropped 5 bases and J dropped 2 bases, with 6 bases sitting between them. Germline lookup yields CDR1 SGHNT and CDR2 YENEEA. The CDR3 DNA reads TGTGCCAGCAGCCTTACTAACACTGAAGCTTTCTTT. This gives the protein CASSLTNTEAFF.

The genes are TRBV24-1 and TRBJ1-2, with 11 bases that match TRBD1. J lost 3 bases, V lost 1 base, and 12 bases had no gene match. The CDR3 length is 19 residues. The germline gives CDR1 KGHDR, CDR2 SFDVKD. The CDR3 region is CATSDFGGTPGQGDYGYTF. As DNA, the CDR3 is TGTGCCACCAGTGATTTCGGGGGGACCCCGGGACAGGGGGACTATGGCTACACCTTC.

V usage is TRBV9 and J usage is TRBJ2-1, with D tentatively TRBD2 (5 bases). This CDR3 spans 17 amino acids. Between the trimmed V and J ends, which lost 4 bases and 4 bases, there was a span of 21 bases. The germline V gene has CDR1 SGDLS and CDR2 YYNGEE. In DNA form, the CDR3 reads TGTGCCAGCAGCCCCAGTAATGTGGGAGTCTCTTACAATGAGCAGTTCTTC. Translation: CASSPSNVGVSYNEQFF. The full variable domain, in which reference TRBV9 and TRBJ2-1 provide the parts outside the CDR3, is DSGVTQTPKHLITATGQRVTLRCSPRSGDLSVYWYQQSLDQGLQFLIQYYNGEERAKGNILERFSAQQFPDLHSELNLSSLELGDSALYFCASSPSNVGVSYNEQFFGPGTRLTVL.

This chain links TRBV7-3 with TRBJ2-3; TRBD2 matches 7 bases. The ends lost 4 bases at V and 0 bases at J; junction bases unmatched: 1. Germline values: CDR1 SGHTA, CDR2 FQGTGA. The CDR3 extends over 14 amino acids. The CDR3 reads CASSSGLSTDTQYF. CDR3 coding DNA: TGTGCCAGCAGCTCGGGACTAAGCACAGATACGCAGTATTTT.

This chain connects TRBV6-1 to TRBJ2-5, with D unclear. CDR1 is MNHNS and CDR2 is SASEGT in the germline V gene. This CDR3 region has 16 residues. V lost 3 bases to trimming and J lost 3 bases, with 17 bases between them. The CDR3 loop is CASSEAPGFPKETQYF. CDR3 nucleotides: TGTGCCAGCAGTGAGGCCCCAGGTTTCCCGAAAGAGACCCAGTACTTC.

This clone was seen a few times. The chain couples TRBV4-1 to TRBJ2-1; TRBD2 aligns across 15 bases. The germline V gene encodes CDR1 MGHRA and CDR2 YSYEKL. V trimming: 1 base; J trimming: 0 bases; junction bases outside the gene matches: 7. The CDR3 runs 20 residues. The CDR3 sequence: CASSQGGTSGRWNSYNEQFF. For the CDR3, the DNA is TGCGCCAGCAGCCAAGGAGGGACTAGCGGGAGGTGGAACTCCTACAATGAGCAGTTCTTC.

The V call is TRBV2, the J call TRBJ1-2, with 7 bases aligning to TRBD1. Germline V gives CDR1 SNHLY, CDR2 FYNNEI. The V and J ends lost 4 bases and 2 bases, in that order; junction bases with no gene match: 1. The CDR3 is 13 residues long. In DNA form, the CDR3 reads TGTGCCAGCAGTGGACAGGGAAACTATGGCTACACCTTC. Encoded protein: CASSGQGNYGYTF.

The gene calls are TRBV23-1 and TRBJ1-2; 7 bases line up with TRBD1. TRBV23-1 is identified as an open reading frame with a role that is uncertain. The CDR3 extends over 15 amino acids. V gave up 2 bases and J gave up 8 bases; unmatched junction bases: 11. CDR3 DNA: TGCGCCAGCAGTCAAACCCGGGACAGACAGTTAGGCTACACCTTC. It is translated as CASSQTRDRQLGYTF.

This clone is a singleton in its sample. This chain uses TRBV27 with TRBJ1-1; D remains ambiguous. The CDR3 runs 15 residues. V was shortened by 1 base and J by 5 bases, with 14 bases between the two germline ends. Germline CDR1 and CDR2: MNHEY and SMNVEV (reference sequence). This CDR3 is CASSLFPGHGTEAFF. The CDR3 bases are TGTGCCAGCAGTTTATTTCCGGGTCACGGGACTGAAGCTTTCTTT.

V usage is TRBV18 and J usage is TRBJ1-1; no reliable D call. Germline V lookup: CDR1 KGHSH, CDR2 LQKENI. This CDR3 is 12 amino acids long. The V end was cut by 1 base, the J end by 4 bases, with 4 bases between. In nucleotides, the CDR3 is TGTGCCAGCTCACCACGGAGCACTGAAGCTTTCTTT. This encodes CASSPRSTEAFF.

This clone has only a few counts. This sequence joins TRBV18 and TRBJ1-5; 7 bases map to TRBD1. Losses at the gene ends were 4 bases for V and 9 bases for J; bases not matched to a gene: 9. The germline gives CDR1 KGHSH, CDR2 LQKENI. This CDR3 comprises 14 residues. The CDR3: CASSRERGRGPQHF. The CDR3 coding sequence is TGTGCCAGCTCACGGGAAAGGGGGCGGGGGCCCCAGCATTTT.

The gene calls are TRBV7-9 and TRBJ1-3; D unclear. Trimming removed 1 base from V and 0 bases from J, with 7 bases in between. This CDR3 region has 15 residues. CDR1 and CDR2 (germline): SEHNR, FQNEAQ (reference sequence). As DNA, the CDR3 is TGTGCCAGCAGCTTAGGGGCAGGCTCTGGAAACACCATATATTTT. Its translation is CASSLGAGSGNTIYF.

The rearrangement uses TRBV7-9 and TRBJ1-6; the D gene is possibly TRBD1 (5 bases). The CDR3 loop spans 13 amino acids. From germline, CDR1 is SEHNR and CDR2 FQNEAQ (reference sequence). V lost 5 bases and J 11 bases, leaving 13 bases between the germline ends. The CDR3 region has the DNA TGTGCCAGCAGCCCAGGGCGGAGGGCACCCCTCCACTTT. This codes for CASSPGRRAPLHF. The full variable domain, its missing parts supplied by reference TRBV7-9 and TRBJ1-6, is DTGVSQNPRHKITKRGQNVTFRCDPISEHNRLYWYRQTLGQGPEFLTYFQNEAQLEKSRLLSDRFSAERPKGSFSTLEIQRTEQGDSAMYLCASSPGRRAPLHFGNGTRLTVT.

The genes are TRBV11-2 and TRBJ1-4; 8 bases match TRBD1. Germline values: CDR1 SGHAT, CDR2 FQNNGV. The CDR3 extends over 15 amino acids. V lost 4 bases and J lost 8; bases outside the gene matches: 9. The DNA for the CDR3 is TGTGCCAGCAGCTCCAGGACAGGGCTAGGAGAAAAACTGTTTTTT. Protein product: CASSSRTGLGEKLFF.

The chain joins TRBV6-6 to TRBJ1-5; 11 nucleotides align to TRBD1. The trim removed 5 bases at V and 4 bases at J, leaving 10 bases unmatched. This CDR3 is built from 17 residues. Germline-derived CDR1 and CDR2 are MNHNY and SVGAGI (reference sequence). The CDR3 loop is CASSLNRGTGGNQPQHF. The CDR3 nucleotides are TGTGCCAGCAGTCTAAATCGGGGGACAGGGGGTAATCAGCCCCAGCATTTT.

This chain joins TRBV27 and TRBJ2-7; 12 bases fit TRBD2. The CDR3 sequence is 18 residues long. Germline V gives CDR1 MNHEY, CDR2 SMNVEV (reference sequence). The ends lost 0 bases at V and 5 bases at J; junction bases unmatched: 11. The CDR3 nucleotides are TGTGCCAGCAGTTTATCGTTGCTAGCGGGAGGGCCAAGAAACGAGCAGTACTTC. Amino acid sequence: CASSLSLLAGGPRNEQYF.

The genes are TRBV7-2 and TRBJ1-6, with D perhaps matching TRBD1 (5 bases). Germline values: CDR1 SGHTA, CDR2 FQGNSA. The length of the CDR3 is 15 residues. V lost 1 base, J lost 11 bases, and 15 bases lay in between. In nucleotides, the CDR3 is TGTGCCAGCAGCTTAGGAAGCAGGGTGGAAGCACCCCTCCACTTT. This sequence encodes CASSLGSRVEAPLHF.

J is TRBJ1-4 and V is TRBV5-1, with D maybe TRBD1 (5 bases). Germline loops: CDR1 SGHRS, CDR2 YFSETQ. V was cut by 7 bases and J by 8 bases, with 21 bases left in between. The CDR3 runs to 15 residues. The CDR3 DNA follows: TGCGCCAGCTCCCCTAAGGGAGGGGTTGGGGAAAAACTGTTTTTT. Its protein is CASSPKGGVGEKLFF.

This clone has just a few counts. V and J are TRBV28 and TRBJ2-1; D ambiguous. The CDR3 is 15 residues long. CDR1 MDHEN and CDR2 SYDVKM come from the germline V gene. Trimming removed 5 bases at V and 10 bases at J, with 21 bases between. As DNA, the CDR3 is TGTGCCAGCAGTATTTTAGCCGGCTCTTCATGGGAGCAGTTCTTC. Its protein product is CASSILAGSSWEQFF.

The chain uses TRBV7-9 and TRBJ2-1, with 12 bases that match TRBD2. This CDR3 has 15 residues. J was trimmed by 4 bases and V by 7 bases; bases with no gene match: 5. Germline V lookup: CDR1 SEHNR, CDR2 FQNEAQ (reference sequence). CDR3 sequence reads: CASTPTSGGYNEQFF. CDR3 bases: TGTGCCAGCACCCCGACTAGCGGGGGATACAATGAGCAGTTCTTC.